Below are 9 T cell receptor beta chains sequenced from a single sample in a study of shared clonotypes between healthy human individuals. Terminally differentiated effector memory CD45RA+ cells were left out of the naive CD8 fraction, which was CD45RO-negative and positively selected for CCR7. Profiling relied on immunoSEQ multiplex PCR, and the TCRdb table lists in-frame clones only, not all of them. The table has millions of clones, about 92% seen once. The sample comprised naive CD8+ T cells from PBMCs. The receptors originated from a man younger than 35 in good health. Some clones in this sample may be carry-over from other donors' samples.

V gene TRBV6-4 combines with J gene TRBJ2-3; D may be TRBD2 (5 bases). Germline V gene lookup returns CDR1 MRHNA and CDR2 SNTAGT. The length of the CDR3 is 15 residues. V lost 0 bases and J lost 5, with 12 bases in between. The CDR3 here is CASSDSTGIGDTQYF. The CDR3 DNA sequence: TGTGCCAGCAGTGACTCGACGGGGATTGGAGATACGCAGTATTTT.

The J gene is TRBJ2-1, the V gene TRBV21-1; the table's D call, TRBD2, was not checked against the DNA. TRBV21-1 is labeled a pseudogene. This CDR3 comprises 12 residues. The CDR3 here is CASNPGDNEQFF. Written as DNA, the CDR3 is TGTGCCAGCAACCCCGGGGACAATGAGCAGTTCTTC.

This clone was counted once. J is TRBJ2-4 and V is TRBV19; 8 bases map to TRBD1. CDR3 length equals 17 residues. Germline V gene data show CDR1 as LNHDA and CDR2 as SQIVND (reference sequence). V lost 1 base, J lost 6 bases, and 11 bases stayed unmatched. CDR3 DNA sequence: TGTGCCAGTAGTATAGGTTGGCCGGACAGGGTCGGAAACATTCAGTACTTC. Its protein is CASSIGWPDRVGNIQYF.

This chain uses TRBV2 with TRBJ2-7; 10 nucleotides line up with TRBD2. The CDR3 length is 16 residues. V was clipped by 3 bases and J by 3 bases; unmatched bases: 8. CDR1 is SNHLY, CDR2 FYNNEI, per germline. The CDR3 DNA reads TGTGCCAGCAGTGAGGTTTCGGCTAGCGGGAGCTACGAGCAGTACTTC. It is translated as CASSEVSASGSYEQYF.

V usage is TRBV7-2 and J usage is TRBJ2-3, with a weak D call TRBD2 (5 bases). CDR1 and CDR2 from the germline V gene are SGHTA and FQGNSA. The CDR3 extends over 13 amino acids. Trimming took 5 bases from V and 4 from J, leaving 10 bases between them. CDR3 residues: CASSRFGADTQYF. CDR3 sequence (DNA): TGTGCCAGCAGCCGGTTCGGGGCAGATACGCAGTATTTT.

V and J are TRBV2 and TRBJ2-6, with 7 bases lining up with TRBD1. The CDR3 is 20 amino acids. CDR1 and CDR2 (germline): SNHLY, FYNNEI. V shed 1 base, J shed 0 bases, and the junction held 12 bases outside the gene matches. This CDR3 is CASSEVPQGESSSGANVLTF. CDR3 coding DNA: TGTGCCAGCAGTGAAGTACCTCAGGGGGAATCCAGCTCTGGGGCCAACGTCCTGACTTTC.

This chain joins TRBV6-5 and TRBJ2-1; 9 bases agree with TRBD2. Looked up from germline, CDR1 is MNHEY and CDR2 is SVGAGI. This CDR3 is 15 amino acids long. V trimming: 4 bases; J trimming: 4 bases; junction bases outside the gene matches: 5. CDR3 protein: CASSSRLAAYNEQFF. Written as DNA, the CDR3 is TGTGCCAGCAGTTCAAGACTAGCGGCATACAATGAGCAGTTCTTC.

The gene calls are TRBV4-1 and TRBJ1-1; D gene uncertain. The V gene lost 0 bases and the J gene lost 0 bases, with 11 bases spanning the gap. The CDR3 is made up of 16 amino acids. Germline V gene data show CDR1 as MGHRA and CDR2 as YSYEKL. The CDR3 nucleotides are TGCGCCAGCAGCCAAGATCGGGGTATCATGAACACTGAAGCTTTCTTT. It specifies CASSQDRGIMNTEAFF.

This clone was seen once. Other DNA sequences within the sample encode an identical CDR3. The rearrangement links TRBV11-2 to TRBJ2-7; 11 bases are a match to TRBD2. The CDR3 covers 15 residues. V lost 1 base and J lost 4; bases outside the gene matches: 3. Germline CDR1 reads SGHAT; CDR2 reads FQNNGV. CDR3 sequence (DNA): TGTGCCAGCAGCTTAGGCGGGACTAGCGGATACGAGCAGTACTTC. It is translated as CASSLGGTSGYEQYF.